The next 25 T cell receptor beta chains were all read from a single sample in a study of cytotoxic CD8 clonotypes in ibrutinib-treated CLL. Libraries were prepared by immunoSEQ multiplex PCR; TCRdb keeps only in-frame clonotypes and omits some of them. The data contain under 15,000 clones, 55% to 70% of them seen just once; the ten biggest clones take up around 40%. The sample here was PBMCs, taken before ibrutinib treatment. Source of these receptors: a human donor with chronic lymphocytic leukemia.

This sequence joins TRBV7-8 and TRBJ2-1, with D perhaps matching TRBD2 (6 bases). CDR3 size: 15 residues. CDR1 is SGHVS, CDR2 FQNEAQ, per germline. The V end was cut by 5 bases, the J end by 0 bases, with 11 bases between. The CDR3 protein is CASSAGPSSYNEQFF. The DNA for the CDR3 is TGTGCCAGCAGCGCGGGGCCCAGCTCCTACAATGAGCAGTTCTTC.

This clone has more than one count but fewer than ten. The rearrangement uses TRBV5-1 and TRBJ1-1; unclear D gene. The length of the CDR3 is 14 residues. V shed 0 bases and J shed 0 bases, with 6 bases lying between them. Germline V gene data show CDR1 as SGHRS and CDR2 as YFSETQ. In nucleotides, the CDR3 is TGCGCCAGCAGCTTGGTAGCCTTGAACACTGAAGCTTTCTTT. Translation: CASSLVALNTEAFF.

This sequence joins TRBV19 and TRBJ1-5; D not resolved. Trimming cost V 3 bases and J 1 base, with 10 bases left between them. There are 15 residues in the CDR3. The germline gives CDR1 LNHDA, CDR2 SQIVND (reference sequence). The CDR3 reads CASSIWQTSNQPQHF. The DNA of the CDR3 is TGTGCCAGTAGTATTTGGCAGACGAGCAATCAGCCCCAGCATTTT.

The chain links TRBV27 to TRBJ1-2, with 7 bases aligning to TRBD1. V was clipped by 4 bases and J by 5 bases; unmatched bases: 10. CDR3 length: 15 residues. The germline V gene encodes CDR1 MNHEY and CDR2 SMNVEV (reference sequence). The chain's CDR3 is CASSSPYRGVYGYTF. CDR3 DNA: TGTGCCAGCAGTTCGCCCTACAGGGGAGTTTATGGCTACACCTTC.

V usage is TRBV11-3 and J usage is TRBJ1-2; D remains ambiguous. The CDR3 consists of 13 residues. The germline V gene has CDR1 SGHNT and CDR2 YENEEA. Between the trimmed V and J ends, which lost 1 base and 8 bases, there was a span of 11 bases. CDR3 DNA: TGTGCCAGCAGCTTAGTGGCCCTTCTGGGCTACACCTTC. It codes for CASSLVALLGYTF.

The chain recombines TRBV10-3 with TRBJ2-5, with TRBD1 matching 7 bases. V dropped 3 bases and J dropped 2; count of bases not matched to a gene: 9. The CDR3 is 16 amino acids. Per the germline V gene, CDR1 is ENHRY and CDR2 is SYGVKD. CDR3 DNA sequence: TGTGCCATCAGTGACTCTGGACAGGTAACACAAGAGACCCAGTACTTC. Translating it yields CAISDSGQVTQETQYF.

This clone ranks as medium-sized. The chain combines TRBV19 with TRBJ2-7; tentative D call: TRBD1 (6 bases). The ends were cut back, 5 bases at V and 3 bases at J, with 11 bases in the middle. The CDR3 length is 13 residues. Germline lookup yields CDR1 LNHDA and CDR2 SQIVND (reference sequence). The CDR3 nucleotides are TGTGCCAGTAGTCTTGGGACAAGCTACGAGCAGTACTTC. Its translation: CASSLGTSYEQYF.

CDR3 coding DNA: TGTGCCAGCAGTGAAACCTACGAGCAGTACTTC. It codes for CASSETYEQYF. The rearrangement uses TRBV6-5 and TRBJ2-7; no clear D gene. The length of the CDR3 is 11 residues. V lost 5 bases to trimming and J lost 2 bases, with 4 bases between them. Germline lookup yields CDR1 MNHEY and CDR2 SVGAGI.

This sequence joins TRBV19 and TRBJ2-5; TRBD1 or TRBD2 may be the D gene (6 bases each). CDR3 length equals 15 residues. Deletions cut 4 bases from V and 2 bases from J, with 14 bases between. Germline CDR1 reads LNHDA; CDR2 reads SQIVND (reference sequence). The DNA of the CDR3 is TGTGCCAGTAGTAGGGGGGCGCGAGGACAAGAGACCCAGTACTTC. Its translation: CASSRGARGQETQYF. The full variable domain, completed using reference TRBV19 and TRBJ2-5, is DGGITQSPKYLFRKEGQNVTLSCEQNLNHDAMYWYRQDPGQGLRLIYYSQIVNDFQKGDIAEGYSVSREKKESFPLTVTSAQKNPTAFYLCASSRGARGQETQYFGPGTRLLVL.

This chain links TRBV10-3 with TRBJ1-1, with D possibly TRBD1 on 5 matching bases. The germline CDR1 and CDR2 sequences are ENHRY and SYGVKD. The CDR3 has 14 amino acids. Deletions cut 7 bases from V and 0 bases from J, with 12 bases between. The CDR3: CAINSPDMNTEAFF. The CDR3 DNA is TGTGCCATCAACTCCCCGGACATGAACACTGAAGCTTTCTTT.

The chain joins TRBV18 to TRBJ1-3, with unresolved D. The CDR3 is made up of 15 amino acids. The V gene lost 0 bases and the J gene lost 4 bases, with 10 bases spanning the gap. Germline V gene sequence: CDR1 KGHSH, CDR2 LQKENI. The CDR3 sequence: CASSPPDSRGNTIYF. The CDR3 DNA follows: TGTGCCAGCTCACCACCGGATTCCAGAGGAAACACCATATATTTT.

The rearrangement uses TRBV29-1 and TRBJ2-3; 7 positions match TRBD1. Germline V gene sequence: CDR1 SQVTM, CDR2 ANQGSEA. Trimming at V came to 4 bases and at J to 3 bases, leaving 1 base not matched to a gene. The CDR3 sequence is 12 residues long. The CDR3 sequence is CSVGQGTDTQYF. CDR3 coding DNA: TGCAGCGTTGGACAGGGAACAGATACGCAGTATTTT.

The chain recombines TRBV4-1 with TRBJ2-7; D possibly corresponds to TRBD2 (6 bases). Between the trimmed V and J ends, which lost 2 bases and 4 bases, there was a span of 15 bases. Germline V gene data show CDR1 as MGHRA and CDR2 as YSYEKL. The CDR3 runs 15 residues. CDR3 bases: TGCGCCAGCAGCCAAAGGGCCGGAGGAGGGTACGAGCAGTACTTC. It specifies CASSQRAGGGYEQYF.

The chain has TRBV5-4 and TRBJ1-1; no clear D. V was trimmed by 2 bases and J by 5 bases, leaving 7 bases between them. CDR1 SGHNT and CDR2 YYREEE come from the germline V gene (reference sequence). This CDR3 is 12 amino acids long. This CDR3 reads CASSLVSTEAFF. CDR3 nucleotides: TGTGCCAGCAGCTTAGTGAGTACTGAAGCTTTCTTT.

Many counts were recorded for this clone. The V call is TRBV19, the J call TRBJ2-1; a possible D gene is TRBD1 (5 bases). Germline CDR1 is LNHDA and CDR2 is SQIVND (reference sequence). Trimming shortened V by 7 bases and J by 5 bases, and 12 bases separated the two germline ends. This CDR3 contains 13 residues. CDR3 loop: CASTPTDNNEQFF. The CDR3 nucleotides read TGTGCCAGTACTCCGACAGATAACAATGAGCAGTTCTTC. Full variable domain (missing parts from reference TRBV19 and TRBJ2-1): DGGITQSPKYLFRKEGQNVTLSCEQNLNHDAMYWYRQDPGQGLRLIYYSQIVNDFQKGDIAEGYSVSREKKESFPLTVTSAQKNPTAFYLCASTPTDNNEQFFGPGTRLTVL.

The V gene is TRBV2, the J gene TRBJ1-1; D may be TRBD1 (5 bases). Germline-derived CDR1 and CDR2 are SNHLY and FYNNEI. The CDR3 sequence is 14 residues long. V was trimmed by 8 bases and J by 1 base, leaving 14 bases between them. The CDR3 region has the DNA TGTGCCAGCGGCGGGGCGCGATGGAACACTGAAGCTTTCTTT. This translates into CASGGARWNTEAFF.

This clone was detected once. This sequence joins TRBV15 and TRBJ1-1; no clear D gene. CDR1 and CDR2 (germline): LNHNV, YYDKDF (reference sequence). The length of the CDR3 is 13 residues. V shed 6 bases and J shed 0 bases, with 8 bases lying between them. The CDR3 spells CATRGPVNTEAFF. Written as DNA, the CDR3 is TGTGCCACCAGAGGACCGGTGAACACTGAAGCTTTCTTT.

This sequence joins TRBV5-4 and TRBJ1-1; TRBD1 matches 8 bases. Trimming at V came to 4 bases and at J to 1 base, leaving 9 bases not matched to a gene. This CDR3 contains 16 residues. Germline CDR1 reads SGHNT; CDR2 reads YYREEE (reference sequence). The CDR3 nucleotides read TGTGCCAGCAGCGCGGGACAGGATTGGGCGAACACTGAAGCTTTCTTT. Translated: CASSAGQDWANTEAFF.

The chain recombines TRBV14 with TRBJ2-7; D ambiguous. The CDR3 totals 11 residues. Trimming took off 1 base at V and 6 bases at J, with 4 bases between the two ends. From germline, CDR1 is SGHDN and CDR2 FVKESK. CDR3 protein: CASSQVTEQYF. The CDR3 bases are TGTGCCAGCAGCCAAGTTACCGAGCAGTACTTC.

This clone was seen only a few times. The rearrangement joins TRBV11-2 to TRBJ2-1, with D tentatively TRBD2 (5 bases). V was shortened by 2 bases and J by 0 bases, with 11 bases between the two germline ends. This CDR3 comprises 16 residues. Germline assignment: CDR1 SGHAT and CDR2 FQNNGV. CDR3 sequence reads: CASSLTGFYSYNEQFF. CDR3 bases: TGTGCCAGCAGCTTAACGGGATTTTACTCCTACAATGAGCAGTTCTTC.

The chain has TRBV19 and TRBJ1-5; 7 bases align to TRBD1. CDR3 length: 16 residues. V dropped 4 bases and J dropped 0; count of bases not matched to a gene: 6. CDR1 and CDR2 from the germline V gene are LNHDA and SQIVND (reference sequence). The CDR3 region has the DNA TGTGCCAGTAGTAGTGGGACAGCTTATAGCAATCAGCCCCAGCATTTT. Residues: CASSSGTAYSNQPQHF.

This clone was seen just once. This chain connects TRBV19 to TRBJ1-5; no firm D call. This CDR3 region has 16 residues. Germline CDR1 and CDR2: LNHDA and SQIVND (reference sequence). V was cut by 4 bases and J by 1 base, with 14 bases left in between. The CDR3 protein is CASSSRGFDSNQPQHF. The CDR3 DNA reads TGTGCCAGTAGTAGTCGGGGATTCGACAGCAATCAGCCCCAGCATTTT.

The genes are TRBV5-4 and TRBJ2-7; TRBD2 matches at 9 bases. V dropped 3 bases and J dropped 0; count of bases not matched to a gene: 4. The germline gives CDR1 SGHNT, CDR2 YYREEE (reference sequence). The CDR3 is 15 amino acids. CDR3: CASSSGTSSSYEQYF. CDR3 nucleotide sequence: TGTGCCAGCAGCTCTGGGACTAGCTCCTCCTACGAGCAGTACTTC.

This clone was detected only a few times. The rearrangement uses TRBV19 and TRBJ1-1; D is uncertain. Trimming left V 5 bases short and J 1 base short, with 11 bases between. The CDR3 consists of 14 residues. CDR1 and CDR2 from the germline V gene are LNHDA and SQIVND (reference sequence). CDR3 sequence: CASSPYFKNTEAFF. The CDR3 region has the DNA TGTGCCAGTAGTCCCTACTTCAAGAACACTGAAGCTTTCTTT.

This clone showed up just once. CDR3: CASSQVNRGNTEAFF. The CDR3 coding sequence is TGCGCCAGCAGCCAAGTAAACAGGGGGAACACTGAAGCTTTCTTT. This chain connects TRBV4-1 to TRBJ1-1; 7 bases are shared with TRBD1. V lost 1 base to trimming and J lost 1 base; unmatched junction nucleotides: 3. Germline V gene lookup returns CDR1 MGHRA and CDR2 YSYEKL. The CDR3 consists of 15 residues.